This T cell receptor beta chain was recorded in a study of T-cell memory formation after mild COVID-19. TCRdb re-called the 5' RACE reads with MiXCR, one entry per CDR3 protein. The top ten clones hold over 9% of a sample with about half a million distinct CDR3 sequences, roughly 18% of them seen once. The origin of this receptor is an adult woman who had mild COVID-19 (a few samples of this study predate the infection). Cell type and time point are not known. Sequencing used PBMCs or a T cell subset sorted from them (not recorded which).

The CDR3 DNA sequence: TGTGCCAGCAGCTTGGCTGGGGACAGGGGGCGACACGGCTACACCTTC. Translated, it gives CASSLAGDRGRHGYTF. The chain is built from TRBV5-4 and TRBJ1-2; 12 bases map to TRBD1. The CDR3 has 16 residues. V lost 0 bases to trimming and J lost 8 bases; unmatched junction nucleotides: 8. Per germline, CDR1 SGHNT and CDR2 YYREEE (reference sequence).